In this sample, the clone carrying this TCR beta chain turned up a few times. The antigen is not known. Semi-nested PCR with Nested Universal Primer A followed constant-region reverse priming of full-length variable regions. MiXCR was run by TCRdb on the 5' RACE reads, yielding one entry per CDR3 protein. This sample carries about 55,000 distinct CDR3 sequences, roughly 20% of them seen once, and the ten largest clones take around 3.2%. Cells sorted as Tregs were CD4+, CD25+ and CD127-/low. Points from the study as a whole: Greatest tumor Treg TCR overlap was with tumor naive CD4+ cells.

This clonotype was sampled from a female donor with breast cancer. Sequenced sample: tumor-infiltrating Tregs sorted from the breast tumor.

Written as DNA, the CDR3 is TGCAGTGCTAGAGATCGAAGCGGGGGACTCTACGAGCAGTACTTC. Translation: CSARDRSGGLYEQYF. The chain is built from TRBV20-1 and TRBJ2-7, with 8 bases matching TRBD2. V shed 0 bases and J 3 bases; nucleotides not matched to a gene: 7. The CDR3 has 15 residues. Germline CDR1 and CDR2: DFQATT and SNEGSKA (reference sequence).